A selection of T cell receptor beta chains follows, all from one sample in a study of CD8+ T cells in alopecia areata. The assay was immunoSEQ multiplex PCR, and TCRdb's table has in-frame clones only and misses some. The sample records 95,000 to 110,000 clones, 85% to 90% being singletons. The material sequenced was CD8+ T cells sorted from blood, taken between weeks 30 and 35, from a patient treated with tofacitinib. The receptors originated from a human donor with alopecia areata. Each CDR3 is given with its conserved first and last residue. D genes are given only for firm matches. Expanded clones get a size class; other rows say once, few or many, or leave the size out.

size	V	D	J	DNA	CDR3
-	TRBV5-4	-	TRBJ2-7	TGTGCCAGCAGCCCCGGTTACGAGCAGTACTTC	CASSPGYEQYF
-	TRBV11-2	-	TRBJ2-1	TGTGCCAGCACCGTAGAAGGGCCCGAGGGTCTTGAGCAGTTCTTC	CASTVEGPEGLEQFF
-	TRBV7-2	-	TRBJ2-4	TGTGCCAGCAGCTTAGCAGGGCCAGGAAACATTCAGTACTTC	CASSLAGPGNIQYF
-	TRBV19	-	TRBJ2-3	TGTGCCAGTAGTATTGGGGCGGGATACACAGATACGCAGTATTTT	CASSIGAGYTDTQYF
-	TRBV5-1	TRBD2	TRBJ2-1	TGCGCCAGCAGCGCGGGAGTAGGGCCCAATGAGCAGTTCTTC	CASSAGVGPNEQFF
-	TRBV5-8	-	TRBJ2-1	TGTGCCAGCAGCCACGGACTACAAAGCTCCTACAATGAGCAGTTCTTC	CASSHGLQSSYNEQFF
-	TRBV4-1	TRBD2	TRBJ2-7	TGCGCCAGCAGCCAAAGTCTGACTAGCGCCCACGAGCAGTACTTC	CASSQSLTSAHEQYF
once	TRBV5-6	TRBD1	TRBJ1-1	TGTGCCAGCAGCCAGGGGGGGACAGAACTTAACACTGAAGCTTTCTTT	CASSQGGTELNTEAFF
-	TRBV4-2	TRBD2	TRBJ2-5	TGTGCCAGCAGCCTGCCCGGGGGGGGAGAGACCCAGTACTTC	CASSLPGGGETQYF
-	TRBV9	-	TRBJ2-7	TGTGCCAGCAGCGTAGTGCCGGGGGAACACTACGAGCAGTACTTC	CASSVVPGEHYEQYF
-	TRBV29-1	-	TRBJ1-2	TGCAGCGTTGAAGGGGGACCAGAGGGCTACACCTTC	CSVEGGPEGYTF
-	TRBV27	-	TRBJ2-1	TGTGCCAGCAGTTTAAGCTCGAGCTCCTACAATGAGCAGTTCTTC	CASSLSSSSYNEQFF
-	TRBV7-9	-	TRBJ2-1	TGTGCCAGCAGCTACCCCGGTAGGGATGAGCAGTTCTTC	CASSYPGRDEQFF
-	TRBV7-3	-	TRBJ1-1	TGTGCCAGCAGCTTAGAAGTTGGGGACACTGAAGCTTTCTTT	CASSLEVGDTEAFF
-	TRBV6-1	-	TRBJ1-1	TGTGCCAGCAACATTGACGGTGAAGCTTTCTTT	CASNIDGEAFF
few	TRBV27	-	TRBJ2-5	TGTGCCAGCAGTTTAGTGAACAGACAAGAGACCCAGTACTTC	CASSLVNRQETQYF
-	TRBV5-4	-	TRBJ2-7	TGTGCCAGCAGCGCGGTCCCAGAGTTAGTCCACGAGCAGTACTTC	CASSAVPELVHEQYF
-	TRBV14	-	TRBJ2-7	TGTGCCAGCAGTCCTGGGTACGAGCAGTACTTC	CASSPGYEQYF
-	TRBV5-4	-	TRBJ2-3	TGTGCCAGCAGCTTGGGGTGGGGGTCAGATACGCAGTATTTT	CASSLGWGSDTQYF
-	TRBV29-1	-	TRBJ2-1	TGCAGCGTTTTACCGCCTGGATTCAATGAGCAGTTCTTC	CSVLPPGFNEQFF
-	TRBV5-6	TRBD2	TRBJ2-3	TGTGCCAGCAGCTTAGGAGGCGGGGGGGCAGATACGCAGTATTTT	CASSLGGGGADTQYF
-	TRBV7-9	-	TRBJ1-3	TGTGCCAGCAGCACCTCTGGAAACACCATATATTTT	CASSTSGNTIYF
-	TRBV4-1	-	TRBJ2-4	TGCGCCAGCAGCCAAGGGACGGGTAAAAACATTCAGTACTTC	CASSQGTGKNIQYF
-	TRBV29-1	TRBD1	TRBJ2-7	TGCAGCGCCCGACAGGGCTCCTACGAGCAGTACTTC	CSARQGSYEQYF
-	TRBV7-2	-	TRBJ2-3	TGTGCCAGCAGCCTAAAGGCCCGTCCCTATAGCACAGATACGCAGTATTTT	CASSLKARPYSTDTQYF
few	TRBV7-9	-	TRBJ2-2	TGTGCCAGCAGCTTGGGGTTAGGCACCGGGGAGCTGTTTTTT	CASSLGLGTGELFF
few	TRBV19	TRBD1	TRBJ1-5	TGTGCCAGTAGAGATCTGACAGGGGGCGGTCAGCCCCAGCATTTT	CASRDLTGGGQPQHF
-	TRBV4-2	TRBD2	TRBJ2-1	TGTGCCAGCAGCCATGCGGGACTAGCGGTCTACAATGAGCAGTTCTTC	CASSHAGLAVYNEQFF
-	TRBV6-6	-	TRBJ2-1	TGTGCCAGCAGTTACTATTCCTACAATGAGCAGTTCTTC	CASSYYSYNEQFF
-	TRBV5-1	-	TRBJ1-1	TGCGCCAGCAGCTTGGCTGGCGGTCACACTGAAGCTTTCTTT	CASSLAGGHTEAFF
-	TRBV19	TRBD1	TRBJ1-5	TGTGCCAGTAGTATCGCAGGGGGCAGTCGGAATCAGCCCCAGCATTTT	CASSIAGGSRNQPQHF
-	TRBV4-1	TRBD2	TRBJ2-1	TGCGCCAGCAGCCAAGTTGGCGGGACTAGCTTAACTGAGCAGTTCTTC	CASSQVGGTSLTEQFF
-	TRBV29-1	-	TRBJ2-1	TGCAGCGTTGATGGGGCATTGGGGGGGGCTCCCAGCTCCTACAATGAGCAGTTCTTC	CSVDGALGGAPSSYNEQFF
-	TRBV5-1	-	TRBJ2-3	TGCGCCAGCAGCTTGGCCCAGGGACGTACAGATACGCAGTATTTT	CASSLAQGRTDTQYF
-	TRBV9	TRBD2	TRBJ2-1	TGTGCCAGCAGCGGTTCAGCGGGAGGAGGCTATGAGCAGTTCTTC	CASSGSAGGGYEQFF
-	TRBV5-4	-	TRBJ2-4	TGTGCCAGCAGCCTGGACCTCACCCCCAAAAACATTCAGTACTTC	CASSLDLTPKNIQYF
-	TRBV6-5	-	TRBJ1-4	TGTGCCAGCAGTTACGGGGGCCGAGGAAGTGAAAAACTGTTTTTT	CASSYGGRGSEKLFF
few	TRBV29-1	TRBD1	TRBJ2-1	TGCAGCGTTGAATCAGGTGGGGACAGGGGCTACAATGAGCAGTTCTTC	CSVESGGDRGYNEQFF
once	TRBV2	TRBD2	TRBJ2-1	TGTGCCAGCAGTGAGGGACTAGCGACCTACAATGAGCAGTTCTTC	CASSEGLATYNEQFF
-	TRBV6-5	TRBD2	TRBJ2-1	TGTGCCAGCAGTTACGGGACTAGCGGGGAAAGTGAGCAGTTCTTC	CASSYGTSGESEQFF
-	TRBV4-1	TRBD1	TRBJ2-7	TGCGCCAGCGTTGGGGACAGCTCCTACGAGCAGTACTTC	CASVGDSSYEQYF
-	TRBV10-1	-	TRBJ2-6	TGCGCCAGCAGTCATCTCCTCGCACAAAGTCGGGCCAACGTCCTGACTTTC	CASSHLLAQSRANVLTF
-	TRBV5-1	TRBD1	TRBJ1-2	TGCGCCAGCAGCTTTGGGGACAGGGGGCATAATGGCTACACCTTC	CASSFGDRGHNGYTF
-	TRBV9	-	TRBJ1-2	TGTGCCAGCAGCGTTGTTGATGGCTACACCTTC	CASSVVDGYTF
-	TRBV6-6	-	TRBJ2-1	TGTGCCAGCAGCCCTAGTGCGAGCGGAACCGGAGATGAGCAGTTCTTC	CASSPSASGTGDEQFF
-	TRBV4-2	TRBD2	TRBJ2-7	TGTGCCAGCAGCCAGGGACTAGCGGGGGGGAGCTCCTACGAGCAGTACTTC	CASSQGLAGGSSYEQYF
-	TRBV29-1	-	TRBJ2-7	TGCAGCGTTGAAGGCTTCTACGAGCAGTACTTC	CSVEGFYEQYF
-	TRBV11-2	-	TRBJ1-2	TGTGCCAGCAGCTTAGGACCTGGCTACACCTTC	CASSLGPGYTF
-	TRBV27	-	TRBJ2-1	TGTGCCAGCAGTTTATCATCCTACAATGAGCAGTTCTTC	CASSLSSYNEQFF
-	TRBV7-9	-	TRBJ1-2	TGTGCCAGCAGCTTATACAGGGATAACTATGGCTACACCTTC	CASSLYRDNYGYTF
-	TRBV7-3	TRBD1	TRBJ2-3	TGTGCCAGCAGCTTAAGGCATGGGACAGGGGGTGCAGATACGCAGTATTTT	CASSLRHGTGGADTQYF
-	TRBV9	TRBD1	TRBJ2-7	TGTGCCAGCAGCGACCGGGACAGGGGCCACGAGCAGTACTTC	CASSDRDRGHEQYF
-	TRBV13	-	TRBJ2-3	TGTGCCAGCAGCTTCGGCAGGGGCACAGATACGCAGTATTTT	CASSFGRGTDTQYF
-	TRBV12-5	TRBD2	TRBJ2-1	TGTGCTAGTGGTTCCGGGGGGAGCTCCTACAATGAGCAGTTCTTC	CASGSGGSSYNEQFF
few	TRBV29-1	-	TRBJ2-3	TGCAGCGTTGACCTGAAACCAGATACGCAGTATTTT	CSVDLKPDTQYF